This T cell receptor (beta chain) was found in a study of beta chain features in type 1 diabetes. Background on the study: Age, gender, cell numbers and subset yield matched between patients and controls. Study results and limitations: Among patients with Type 1 diabetes, TCRB CDR3s were moderately but significantly shorter in every one of the four CD4+ subsets.

The entirety of the isolated RNA underwent reverse transcription, so expressed TCRB transcripts were sequenced. Repertoires were generated with immunoSEQ multiplex PCR, while TCRdb's copy carries only in-frame clones and drops some. Of about 240,000 clones listed, approximately 15% are singletons. The CDR3 has 15 residues. With 1 base clipped from V and 2 bases from J, the junction kept 2 bases outside the gene matches. Germline V lookup: CDR1 SGHTA, CDR2 FQGNSA. The table lists this clone with a few counts. The antigen is unknown. This CDR3 is also generated by other DNA sequences in the sample. Sequencing used naive CD4+ T cells from blood. The receptor comes from a man aged 30 to 45 with type 1 diabetes. J is TRBJ2-3 and V is TRBV7-2; TRBD1 matches 8 bases. CDR3 protein: CASSLGQGSTDTQYF. The CDR3 DNA is TGTGCCAGCAGCTTAGGACAGGGGTCCACAGATACGCAGTATTTT.